This TCR beta chain was observed in a study of blood T cell repertoires in COVID-19. Those enrolled, adults aged roughly 18 to 89 years, came from 20 to 25 US areas. Data came from immunoSEQ multiplex PCR; TCRdb stores just in-frame clones and leaves some out. Among a few hundred thousand clones listed, roughly 91% were seen once. Sequenced input: PBMCs or T cells enriched from blood (not recorded which). The receptor was isolated from a woman aged 18 to 35 who had recovered from COVID-19.

The CDR3: CAISGSGGVADTQYF. The CDR3 coding sequence is TGTGCCATCAGTGGTAGCGGGGGGGTGGCAGATACGCAGTATTTT. V usage is TRBV10-3 and J usage is TRBJ2-3; TRBD2 agrees at 11 bases. The CDR3 runs to 15 residues. With V trimmed by 4 bases and J by 4 bases, 4 bases remained unmatched. Germline CDR1 ENHRY, CDR2 SYGVKD.